The 24 T cell receptor beta chains below were found in one sample sequenced in a study of low-dose radiotherapy and immunotherapy resistance in tumors. A roughly 20-cycle PCR with a constant-region primer and V-primer adapter amplified TCRs. TCRdb fed the reads into MiXCR, producing one record per CDR3 protein. The sample has some 52,000 distinct CDR3 sequences; 33% are singletons. The time point was: after trial treatment. Documented treatment: LDRT plus nivolumab, ipilimumab, low-dose cyclophosphamide and aspirin (RACIN trial). The input for sequencing was PBMCs, taken after low-dose radiotherapy plus immunotherapy. The receptors were gathered from a male donor with rectosigmoid adenocarcinoma.

The V gene is TRBV16, the J gene TRBJ1-2; unclear D gene. Per the germline V gene, CDR1 is KGHSY and CDR2 is FQNENV. With 0 bases removed from V and 1 base from J, the gap between germline ends came to 12 bases. The CDR3 runs to 16 residues. The CDR3 DNA is TGTGCCAGCAGCCAATCTCGAACTGCACATAACTATGGCTACACCTTC. Translating gives CASSQSRTAHNYGYTF.

This clonotype was detected many times. The V call is TRBV7-3, the J call TRBJ2-1; D remains unclear. The CDR3 extends over 16 amino acids. The V end was cut by 5 bases, the J end by 2 bases, with 16 bases between. Germline V gene data show CDR1 as SGHTA and CDR2 as FQGTGA. Here the CDR3 reads CASSPQGFGTYNEQFF. The DNA for the CDR3 is TGTGCCAGCAGCCCTCAAGGGTTTGGCACCTACAATGAGCAGTTCTTC.

The gene calls are TRBV28 and TRBJ1-5, with 10 bases fitting TRBD1. This CDR3 comprises 14 residues. The trim removed 6 bases at V and 4 bases at J, leaving 3 bases unmatched. Germline CDR1 and CDR2: MDHEN and SYDVKM. The CDR3 DNA reads as TGTGCCAGCAGCCGGGACAGGGGAAATCAGCCCCAGCATTTT. It yields the protein CASSRDRGNQPQHF.

This clonotype occurred a few times. The CDR3 protein is CASSPMGQGRETQYF. Here the CDR3 DNA reads TGTGCCAGCTCACCAATGGGACAGGGGAGAGAGACCCAGTACTTC. The rearrangement joins TRBV18 to TRBJ2-5; 10 nucleotides line up with TRBD1. The CDR3 spans 15 residues. The germline gives CDR1 KGHSH, CDR2 LQKENI. V lost 2 bases, J lost 4 bases, and 4 bases stayed unmatched.

This clonotype was seen many times. The CDR3 loop is CASSPVRGVSNQPQHF. The CDR3 region has the DNA TGCGCCAGCAGCCCGGTCCGGGGGGTTTCGAATCAGCCCCAGCATTTT. The J gene is TRBJ1-5, the V gene TRBV5-1; maybe TRBD1 (5 bases). This CDR3 is 16 amino acids long. The germline V gene has CDR1 SGHRS and CDR2 YFSETQ. The V end was cut by 4 bases, the J end by 4 bases, with 18 bases between. Full variable domain (outside the CDR3, taken from reference TRBV5-1 and TRBJ1-5): KAGVTQTPRYLIKTRGQQVTLSCSPISGHRSVSWYQQTPGQGLQFLFEYFSETQRNKGNFPGRFSGRQFSNSRSEMNVSTLELGDSALYLCASSPVRGVSNQPQHFGDGTRLSIL.

Ten or more counts support this clonotype. The gene calls are TRBV24-1 and TRBJ2-5; a possible D gene is TRBD2 (5 bases). Trimming left V 4 bases short and J 3 bases short, with 11 bases between. The CDR3 runs to 14 residues. Germline V gene data show CDR1 as KGHDR and CDR2 as SFDVKD. In DNA form, the CDR3 reads TGTGCCACCAGTGACTCGGGATGGGAAGAGACCCAGTACTTC. Translating it yields CATSDSGWEETQYF.

This clonotype was found many times. This sequence joins TRBV4-1 and TRBJ2-7; TRBD1 agrees at 11 bases. V was clipped by 4 bases and J by 4 bases; unmatched bases: 6. The germline gives CDR1 MGHRA, CDR2 YSYEKL. The CDR3 extends over 15 amino acids. The CDR3 protein is CASSPGQGAMYEQYF. The CDR3 DNA sequence: TGCGCCAGCAGCCCCGGACAGGGGGCAATGTACGAGCAGTACTTC.

A few counts support this clonotype. J is TRBJ2-2 and V is TRBV6-2 or TRBV6-3; D may be TRBD2 (5 bases). The CDR3 totals 15 residues. From germline, CDR1 is MNHEY and CDR2 SVGEGT. The V end was cut by 10 bases, the J end by 2 bases, with 17 bases between. In nucleotides, the CDR3 is TGTGCCACCCAACGGGCCGGGGTAAACACCGGGGAGCTGTTTTTT. It encodes CATQRAGVNTGELFF.

V is TRBV28 and J is TRBJ2-3; D is possibly TRBD2 (7 bases). V dropped 6 bases and J dropped 5 bases, with 12 bases sitting between them. This CDR3 region has 13 residues. CDR1 is MDHEN and CDR2 is SYDVKM in the germline V gene. CDR3: CASSSRGGDTQYF. DNA for the CDR3: TGTGCCAGCAGCTCTAGGGGGGGAGATACGCAGTATTTT.

This clonotype has a count of ten or more. The chain combines TRBV28 with TRBJ2-6; perhaps TRBD1 as D (6 bases). The CDR3 sequence is 15 residues long. The ends were cut back, 5 bases at V and 4 bases at J, with 12 bases in the middle. Per germline, CDR1 MDHEN and CDR2 SYDVKM. In DNA, the CDR3 is TGTGCCAGCAGTCCTACAGGGTCCGGGGCCAACGTCCTGACTTTC. The encoded protein is CASSPTGSGANVLTF.

Within the sample, this clonotype is medium-sized (0.01 to 0.1%). This chain uses TRBV5-1 with TRBJ1-2; D unclear. Trimming cost V 4 bases and J 7 bases, with 17 bases left between them. CDR1 is SGHRS and CDR2 is YFSETQ in the germline V gene. The CDR3 has 14 residues. The CDR3 is CASSPELVSGGYTF. As DNA, the CDR3 is TGCGCCAGCAGCCCGGAGTTAGTGTCCGGTGGCTACACCTTC.

The chain joins TRBV18 to TRBJ1-5; TRBD1 is a possible D gene (5 bases). There are 14 residues in the CDR3. V dropped 3 bases and J dropped 6 bases, with 12 bases sitting between them. CDR1 KGHSH and CDR2 LQKENI come from the germline V gene. The CDR3 sequence: CASSPPTGTQPQHF. As DNA, the CDR3 is TGTGCCAGCTCACCCCCGACGGGGACTCAGCCCCAGCATTTT.

This clonotype has only one observation. This sequence is one base from a far larger clone and is likely a read error. The chain couples TRBV5-1 to TRBJ2-7; possible D gene TRBD2, 7 bases. V was clipped by 4 bases and J by 7 bases, with 24 bases between them. The CDR3 sequence is 16 residues long. Per germline, CDR1 SGHRS and CDR2 YFSETQ. CDR3 nucleotide sequence: TGCGCCAGCAGCCAGCTGGGAGGGGGGGGCGTAGATGAGCAGTACTTC. It encodes CASSQLGGGGVDEQYF.

This clonotype was seen a handful of times. The gene calls are TRBV2 and TRBJ2-1; 7 bases are a match to TRBD2. The CDR3 has 16 amino acids. The germline gives CDR1 SNHLY, CDR2 FYNNEI. The ends lost 1 base at V and 5 bases at J; junction bases unmatched: 8. CDR3 coding DNA: TGTGCCAGCAGTGAAGACGGGCGCGGGAGAGACAATGAGCAGTTCTTC. This encodes CASSEDGRGRDNEQFF.

The V and J genes are TRBV6-2 or TRBV6-3 and TRBJ1-2; D remains unclear. The length of the CDR3 is 14 residues. V lost 2 bases and J lost 0, with 7 bases in between. The germline gives CDR1 MNHEY, CDR2 SVGEGT. The CDR3 is CASSYGGSNYGYTF. The DNA for the CDR3 is TGTGCCAGCAGTTACGGAGGGTCTAACTATGGCTACACCTTC.

The chain employs TRBV5-1 and TRBJ2-3, with TRBD2 matching 10 bases. Germline trimming cut 6 bases from V and 5 bases from J; bases unmatched to any gene: 6. The CDR3 consists of 14 residues. In germline, CDR1 is SGHRS, CDR2 YFSETQ. CDR3 bases: TGCGCCAGCACCCTAGCGGGGGTGAGAGATACGCAGTATTTT. This translates into CASTLAGVRDTQYF.

This clonotype has a count of ten or more. This rearrangement joins TRBV24-1 to TRBJ2-1; D perhaps matches TRBD1 (6 bases). The CDR3 consists of 14 residues. Germline CDR1 reads KGHDR; CDR2 reads SFDVKD. V was pared by 7 bases and J by 3 bases, with 12 bases between. This CDR3 reads CATSRDIFYNEQFF. CDR3 nucleotide sequence: TGTGCCACCAGCCGGGACATATTCTACAATGAGCAGTTCTTC.

This clonotype showed up many times. J is TRBJ2-5 and V is TRBV28, with 8 bases that match TRBD1. Germline assignment: CDR1 MDHEN and CDR2 SYDVKM. This CDR3 has 15 residues. Trimming cost V 4 bases and J 4 bases; bases outside gene matches: 8. The CDR3 sequence is CASSWVDRETETQYF. DNA of the CDR3: TGTGCCAGCAGTTGGGTGGACAGGGAGACAGAGACCCAGTACTTC.

This clonotype was seen at least ten times. The chain carries TRBV29-1 and TRBJ2-7; 7 bases line up with TRBD1. This CDR3 has 13 amino acids. After removal of 3 bases from V and 10 bases from J, the junction contained 12 bases not matched to a gene. The germline V gene has CDR1 SQVTM and CDR2 ANQGSEA. The CDR3 spells CSVDTGVRSGQYF. The CDR3 bases are TGCAGCGTTGATACAGGGGTAAGGAGCGGACAGTACTTC.

This clonotype was observed many times. The chain carries TRBV4-3 and TRBJ2-6, with D possibly TRBD1 on 6 matching bases. With 4 bases removed from V and 0 bases from J, the gap between germline ends came to 13 bases. There are 17 residues in the CDR3. Germline CDR1 is LGHNA and CDR2 is YSLEER. CDR3 sequence reads: CASSPSDSYSGANVLTF. The CDR3 DNA is TGCGCCAGCAGCCCCTCGGACAGTTACTCTGGGGCCAACGTCCTGACTTTC.

This clonotype has only a few counts. The J gene is TRBJ1-2, the V gene TRBV12-3 or TRBV12-4; a weak D match, TRBD1 (6 bases). The CDR3 contains 11 residues. Trimming shortened V by 7 bases and J by 4 bases, and 7 bases separated the two germline ends. The CDR3 protein is CASTRGYGYTF. The CDR3, as DNA: TGTGCCAGCACCAGGGGCTATGGCTACACCTTC.

The table lists this clonotype with a count of one. V gene TRBV18 combines with J gene TRBJ2-1; 9 positions match TRBD1. Trimming at V came to 3 bases and at J to 4 bases, leaving 7 bases not matched to a gene. CDR3 length equals 16 residues. Germline V gives CDR1 KGHSH, CDR2 LQKENI. CDR3 residues: CASSPIGTGIYNEQFF. CDR3 DNA sequence: TGTGCCAGCTCACCCATCGGGACAGGGATTTACAATGAGCAGTTCTTC.

The table lists this clonotype with many counts. The chain couples TRBV6-2 or TRBV6-3 to TRBJ2-7; 8 bases map to TRBD2. The germline CDR1 and CDR2 sequences are MNHEY and SVGEGT. This CDR3 is built from 15 residues. Trimming took 5 bases from V and 2 from J; bases not matched to a gene: 8. DNA for the CDR3: TGTGCCAGCAGTGCCTACGGGGGGGGTACCTACGAGCAGTACTTC. It specifies CASSAYGGGTYEQYF.

This clonotype was detected only a few times. The chain has TRBV28 and TRBJ2-7, with 7 bases matching TRBD1. Germline CDR1 MDHEN, CDR2 SYDVKM. The CDR3 is 15 amino acids. The junction had 7 bases not matched to a gene; V was cut back by 2 bases and J by 3 bases. Here the CDR3 reads CASSLKGGAVYEQYF. The CDR3, as DNA: TGTGCCAGCAGTTTAAAAGGGGGCGCGGTCTACGAGCAGTACTTC.